This T cell receptor beta chain originates from a study of tumor-infiltrating lymphocytes in primary liver carcinoma. Study-level information: Tumors, staged T1-T3 N0M0, spanned about 4 to 10 cm. Regardless of tissue type, samples showed similar yields of roughly 3.5 to 7.5 million productive TCRbeta reads.

As for this clonotype: The antigen remains undetermined.

This CDR3 comprises 17 residues. CDR1 and CDR2 (germline): SGHAT, FQNNGV. Starting material of around 460 ng total RNA yielded TCR beta cDNA via a constant-region primer. Researchers made the TCR beta libraries by running three nested multiplex PCR rounds with slightly modified ARM-PCR. The two initial PCR rounds, around 11 cycles each, used TRBV1-TRBV30 forward and C-beta reverse primers. From the multiplex PCR reads, TCRdb called clonotypes with MiXCR, one entry per CDR3 protein. The profile shows about 64,000 distinct CDR3 sequences, about three quarters of them singletons. Total RNA and DNA came together from 20-30 mg of bulk tissue without cell sorting. Samples came from superior, inferior, lateral poles and tumor centre. The study, taken as a whole, reports: All five tumor regions shared only about 8-24% of top clones.

The specimen was liver tumor tissue from sampling region 4. Subset meaning: tumor region T4, right-lateral pole. The genes are TRBV11-2 and TRBJ1-6, with 7 bases that match TRBD1. The receptor was isolated from a middle-aged man with primary liver carcinoma and hepatitis B virus infection. The CDR3 protein is CVDSLRPPRQGNSPLHF. The CDR3 coding sequence is TGTGTCGACAGCTTAAGGCCCCCCCGACAGGGTAATTCACCCCTCCACTTT.